This T cell receptor beta chain was sequenced during a study of shared T cell receptors in the human thymus. CDR1 GTSNPN and CDR2 SVGIG come from the germline V gene (reference sequence). V lost 1 base and J lost 3, with 10 bases in between. This CDR3 comprises 13 residues. Using immunoSEQ multiplex PCR, the repertoire was profiled, and TCRdb retains in-frame clones only, with some absent. Here the sample spans hundreds of thousands of clones, around 87% being singletons. These data were also filed under a second study, of human thymus T cells. From that second work: Those donating were healthy Finnish infants in corrective surgery for congenital heart defects. Resections that were taken during corrective heart surgery supplied the thymus tissue. Thymic and blood repertoires seemed to show skewed V and J gene use. Related research described strongly overlapping thymic repertoires in unrelated people.

This receptor was obtained from a boy less than two years old with a congenital heart defect. The chain uses TRBV30 and TRBJ2-7, with unresolved D. Sequencing used thymocytes. The CDR3 protein is CAWSATPLYEQYF. CDR3 nucleotides: TGTGCCTGGAGTGCGACACCTCTCTACGAGCAGTACTTC. Supplemented by reference TRBV30 and TRBJ2-7, the full variable domain reads SQTIHQWPATLVQPVGSPLSLECTVEGTSNPNLYWYRQAAGRGLQLLFYSVGIGQISSEVPQNLSASRPQDRQFILSSKKLLLSDSGFYLCAWSATPLYEQYFGPGTRLTVT.